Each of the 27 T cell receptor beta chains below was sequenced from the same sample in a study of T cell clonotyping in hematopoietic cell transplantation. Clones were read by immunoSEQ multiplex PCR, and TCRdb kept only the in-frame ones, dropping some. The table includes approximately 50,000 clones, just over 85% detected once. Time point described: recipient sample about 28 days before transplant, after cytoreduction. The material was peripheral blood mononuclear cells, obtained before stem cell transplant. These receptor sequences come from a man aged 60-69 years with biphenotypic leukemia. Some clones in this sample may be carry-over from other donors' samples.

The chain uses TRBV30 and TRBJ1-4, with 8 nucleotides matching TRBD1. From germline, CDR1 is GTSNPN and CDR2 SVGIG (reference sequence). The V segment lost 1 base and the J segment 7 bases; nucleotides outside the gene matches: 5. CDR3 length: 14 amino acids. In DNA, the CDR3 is TGTGCCTGGAGTGCAGGGACAGGTGGTGAAAAACTGTTTTTT. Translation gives CAWSAGTGGEKLFF.

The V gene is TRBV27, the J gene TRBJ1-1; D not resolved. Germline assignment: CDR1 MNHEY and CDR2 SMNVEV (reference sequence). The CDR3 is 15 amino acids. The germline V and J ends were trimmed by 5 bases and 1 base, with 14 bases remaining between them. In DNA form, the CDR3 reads TGTGCCAGCAGTGAGGTTGGGCACCGGAACACTGAAGCTTTCTTT. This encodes CASSEVGHRNTEAFF.

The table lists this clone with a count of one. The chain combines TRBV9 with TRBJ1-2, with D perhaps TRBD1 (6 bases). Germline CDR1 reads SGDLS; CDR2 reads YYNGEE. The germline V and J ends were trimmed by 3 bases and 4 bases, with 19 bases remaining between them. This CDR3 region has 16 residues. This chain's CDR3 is CASSGGGGNRLYGYTF. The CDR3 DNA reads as TGTGCCAGCAGCGGAGGGGGGGGAAACAGGCTCTATGGCTACACCTTC.

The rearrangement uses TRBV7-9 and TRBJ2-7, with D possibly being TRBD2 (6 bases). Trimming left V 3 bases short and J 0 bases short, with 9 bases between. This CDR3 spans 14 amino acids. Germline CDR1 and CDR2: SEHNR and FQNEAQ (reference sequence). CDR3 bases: TGTGCCAGCAGCTTGGCGGGGAGCTCCTACGAGCAGTACTTC. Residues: CASSLAGSSYEQYF.

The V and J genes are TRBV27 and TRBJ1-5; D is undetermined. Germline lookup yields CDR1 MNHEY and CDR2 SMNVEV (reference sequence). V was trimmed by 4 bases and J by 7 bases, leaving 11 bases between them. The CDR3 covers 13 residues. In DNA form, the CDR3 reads TGTGCCAGCAGTTGGTCAACGGGACAGCCCCAGCATTTT. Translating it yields CASSWSTGQPQHF.

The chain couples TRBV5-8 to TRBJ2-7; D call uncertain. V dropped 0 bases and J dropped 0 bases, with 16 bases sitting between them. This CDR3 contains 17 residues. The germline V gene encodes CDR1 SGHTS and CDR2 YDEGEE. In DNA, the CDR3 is TGTGCCAGCAGCTTGGGAAGAGGTTCCCTTAGCTCCTACGAGCAGTACTTC. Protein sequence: CASSLGRGSLSSYEQYF.

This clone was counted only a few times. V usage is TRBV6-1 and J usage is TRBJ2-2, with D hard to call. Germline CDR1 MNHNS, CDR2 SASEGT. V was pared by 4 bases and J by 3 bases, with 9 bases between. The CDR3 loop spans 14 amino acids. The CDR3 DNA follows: TGTGCCAGCAGTGTACGGGCAGACACCGGGGAGCTGTTTTTT. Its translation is CASSVRADTGELFF.

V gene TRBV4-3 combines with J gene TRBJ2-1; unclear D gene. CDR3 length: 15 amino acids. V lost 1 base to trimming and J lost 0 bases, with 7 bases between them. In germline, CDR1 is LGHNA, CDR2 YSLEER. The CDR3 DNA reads TGCGCCAGCAGCCAAGGCGGCAGCTCCTACAATGAGCAGTTCTTC. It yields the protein CASSQGGSSYNEQFF.

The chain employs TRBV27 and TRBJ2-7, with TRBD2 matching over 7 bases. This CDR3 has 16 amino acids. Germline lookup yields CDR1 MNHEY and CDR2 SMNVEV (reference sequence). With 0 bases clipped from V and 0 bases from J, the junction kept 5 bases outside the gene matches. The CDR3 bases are TGTGCCAGCAGTTTATCGAGAGGGAGGGCCTCCTACGAGCAGTACTTC. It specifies CASSLSRGRASYEQYF.

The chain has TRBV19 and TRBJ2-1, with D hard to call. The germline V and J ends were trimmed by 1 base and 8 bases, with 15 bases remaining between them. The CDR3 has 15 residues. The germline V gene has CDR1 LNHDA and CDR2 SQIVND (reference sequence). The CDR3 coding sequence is TGTGCCAGTAGTATAGCGGCTAGGAGCGCCGATGAGCAGTTCTTC. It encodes CASSIAARSADEQFF.

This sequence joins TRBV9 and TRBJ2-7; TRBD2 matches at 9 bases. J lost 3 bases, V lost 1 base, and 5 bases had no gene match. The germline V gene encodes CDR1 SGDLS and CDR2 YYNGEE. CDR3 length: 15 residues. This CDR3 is CASSVRASGNYEQYF. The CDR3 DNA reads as TGTGCCAGCAGCGTACGGGCTAGCGGGAACTACGAGCAGTACTTC.

CDR3 protein: CASSHPRVSYNEQFF. The CDR3 DNA sequence: TGTGCCAGCAGTCATCCCAGGGTCTCCTACAATGAGCAGTTCTTC. J is TRBJ2-1 and V is TRBV7-9; D perhaps matches TRBD1 (5 bases). The V and J ends lost 6 bases and 0 bases respectively, with 12 bases between them. CDR3 size: 15 residues. Germline CDR1 is SEHNR and CDR2 is FQNEAQ (reference sequence).

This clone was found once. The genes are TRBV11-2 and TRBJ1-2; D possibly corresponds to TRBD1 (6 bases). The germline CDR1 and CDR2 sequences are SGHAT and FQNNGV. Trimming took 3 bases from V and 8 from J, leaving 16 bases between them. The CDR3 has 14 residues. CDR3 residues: CASSFTGFEKGYTF. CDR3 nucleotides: TGTGCCAGCAGCTTCACAGGGTTTGAGAAGGGCTACACCTTC.

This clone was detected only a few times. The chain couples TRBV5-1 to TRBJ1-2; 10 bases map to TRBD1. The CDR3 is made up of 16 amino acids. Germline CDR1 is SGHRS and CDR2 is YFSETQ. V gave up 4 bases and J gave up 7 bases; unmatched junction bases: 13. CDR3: CASSAQPGTGVLGYTF. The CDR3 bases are TGCGCCAGCAGCGCCCAACCCGGGACAGGGGTTCTTGGCTACACCTTC.

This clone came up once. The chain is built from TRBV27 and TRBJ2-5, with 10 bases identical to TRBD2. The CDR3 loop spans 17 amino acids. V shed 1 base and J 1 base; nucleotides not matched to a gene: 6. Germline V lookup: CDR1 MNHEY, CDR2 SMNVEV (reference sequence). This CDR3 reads CASSLFTSGIRQETQYF. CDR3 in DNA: TGTGCCAGCAGTTTATTCACTAGCGGGATCCGCCAAGAGACCCAGTACTTC.

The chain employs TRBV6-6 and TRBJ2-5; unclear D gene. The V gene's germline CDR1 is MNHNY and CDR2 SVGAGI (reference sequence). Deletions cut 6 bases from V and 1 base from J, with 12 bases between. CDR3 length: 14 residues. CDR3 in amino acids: CASSARSPQETQYF. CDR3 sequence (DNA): TGTGCCAGCAGCGCCCGAAGTCCCCAAGAGACCCAGTACTTC.

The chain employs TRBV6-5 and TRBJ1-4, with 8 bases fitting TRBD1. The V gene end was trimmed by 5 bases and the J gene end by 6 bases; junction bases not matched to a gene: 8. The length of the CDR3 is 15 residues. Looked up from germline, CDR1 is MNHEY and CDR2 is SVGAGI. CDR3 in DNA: TGTGCCAGCAGTGTTCAGGGGGCGCGGGATGAAAAACTGTTTTTT. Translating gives CASSVQGARDEKLFF.

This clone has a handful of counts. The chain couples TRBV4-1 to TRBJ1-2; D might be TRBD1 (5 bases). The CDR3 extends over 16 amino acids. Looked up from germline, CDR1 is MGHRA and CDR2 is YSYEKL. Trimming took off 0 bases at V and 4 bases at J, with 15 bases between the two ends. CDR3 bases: TGCGCCAGCAGCCAAGAGACAGATGTTCGTCTCTATGGCTACACCTTC. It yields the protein CASSQETDVRLYGYTF.

In DNA form, the CDR3 reads TGTGCCAGCAGCCAAGAGCCAGGGCGGGACACTGAAGCTTTCTTT. Protein product: CASSQEPGRDTEAFF. This chain uses TRBV4-2 with TRBJ1-1; perhaps TRBD1 as D (5 bases). V shed 0 bases and J shed 3 bases, with 11 bases lying between them. The CDR3 loop spans 15 amino acids. Germline CDR1 and CDR2: LGHNA and YNFKEQ.

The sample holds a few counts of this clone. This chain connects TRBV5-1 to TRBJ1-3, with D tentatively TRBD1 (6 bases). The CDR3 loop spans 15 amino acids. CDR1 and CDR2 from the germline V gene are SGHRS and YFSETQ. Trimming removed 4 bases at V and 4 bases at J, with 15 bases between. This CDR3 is CASSRGGGTGNTIYF. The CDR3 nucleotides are TGCGCCAGCAGCCGAGGAGGGGGTACGGGAAACACCATATATTTT.

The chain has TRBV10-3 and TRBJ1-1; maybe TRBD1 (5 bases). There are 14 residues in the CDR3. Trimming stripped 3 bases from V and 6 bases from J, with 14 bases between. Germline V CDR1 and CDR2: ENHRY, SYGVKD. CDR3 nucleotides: TGTGCCATCAGTGATCCAGGGACGGTCGCTGAAGCTTTCTTT. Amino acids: CAISDPGTVAEAFF.

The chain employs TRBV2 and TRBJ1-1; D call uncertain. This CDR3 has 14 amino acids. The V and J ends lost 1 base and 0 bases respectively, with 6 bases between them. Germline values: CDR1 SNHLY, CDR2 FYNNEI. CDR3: CASSEDAVNTEAFF. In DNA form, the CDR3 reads TGTGCCAGCAGTGAAGATGCGGTGAACACTGAAGCTTTCTTT.

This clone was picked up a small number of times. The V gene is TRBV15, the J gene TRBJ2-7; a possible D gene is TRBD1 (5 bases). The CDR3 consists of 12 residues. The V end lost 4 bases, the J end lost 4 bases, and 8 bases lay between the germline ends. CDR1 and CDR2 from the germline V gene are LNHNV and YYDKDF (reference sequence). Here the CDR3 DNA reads TGTGCCACCAGCATCCAGGGATACGAGCAGTACTTC. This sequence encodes CATSIQGYEQYF.

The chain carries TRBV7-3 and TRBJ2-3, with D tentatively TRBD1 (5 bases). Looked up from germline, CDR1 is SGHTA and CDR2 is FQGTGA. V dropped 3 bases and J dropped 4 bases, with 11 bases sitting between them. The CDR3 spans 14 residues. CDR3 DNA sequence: TGTGCCAGCAGCTTGGGAACAGGAGCAGATACGCAGTATTTT. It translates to CASSLGTGADTQYF.

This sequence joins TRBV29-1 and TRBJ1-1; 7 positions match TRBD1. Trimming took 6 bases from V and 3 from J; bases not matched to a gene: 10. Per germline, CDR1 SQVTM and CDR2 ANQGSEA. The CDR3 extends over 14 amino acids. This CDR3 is CSVLGRGVDTEAFF. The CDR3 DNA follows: TGCAGCGTATTGGGCAGGGGGGTAGACACTGAAGCTTTCTTT. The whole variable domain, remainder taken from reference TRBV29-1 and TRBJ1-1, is SAVISQKPSRDICQRGTSLTIQCQVDSQVTMMFWYRQQPGQSLTLIATANQGSEATYESGFVIDKFPISRPNLTFSTLTVSNMSPEDSSIYLCSVLGRGVDTEAFFGQGTRLTVV.

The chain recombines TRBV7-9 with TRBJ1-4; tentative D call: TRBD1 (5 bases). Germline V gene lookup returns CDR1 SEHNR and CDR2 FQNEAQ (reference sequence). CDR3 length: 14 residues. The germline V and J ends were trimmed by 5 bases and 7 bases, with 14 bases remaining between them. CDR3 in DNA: TGTGCCAGCAGCCTCACAGGCCGGGGTGAAAAACTGTTTTTT. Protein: CASSLTGRGEKLFF. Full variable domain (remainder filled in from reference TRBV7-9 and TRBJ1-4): DTGVSQNPRHKITKRGQNVTFRCDPISEHNRLYWYRQTLGQGPEFLTYFQNEAQLEKSRLLSDRFSAERPKGSFSTLEIQRTEQGDSAMYLCASSLTGRGEKLFFGSGTQLSVL.

CDR3 in DNA: TGTGCCAGCAGTTTTGTACTGGCTGGGGCCAACGTCCTGACTTTC. Translating gives CASSFVLAGANVLTF. This chain joins TRBV6-5 and TRBJ2-6; D is ambiguous. This CDR3 region has 15 residues. Germline V gene lookup returns CDR1 MNHEY and CDR2 SVGAGI. Trimming stripped 4 bases from V and 2 bases from J, with 9 bases between.